This T cell receptor beta chain was identified in a study of cytomegalovirus exposure and HLA in healthy donors listed by TCRdb under 2017. About the investigation overall: An earlier analysis of 587 of the donors reported about 260 Gb of sequence data and 95 million to 130 million unique TCR beta sequences obtained from 150 million to 200 million T cells. An early release covering roughly 640 HLA-typed donors comprised approximately 300 gigabases of sequencing data and around 80 million unique TCR sequences. Of the 398 genotyped donors, around 81% fell in the genetic ancestry cluster associated with self-reported Caucasian donors. The study aimed to test whether signatures of past pathogen exposure could be identified by cataloging public T cell receptors. The study used immunosequencing to profile the T cell repertoires of approximately 650 subjects and linked those repertoires to cytomegalovirus serostatus. In addition to the first cohort of 666 subjects, a separate validation cohort of 120 different subjects was used. To predict cytomegalovirus infection status, the study combined high-throughput TCR immunosequencing, statistical association of individual TCRs with disease status, and machine learning. In a later analysis, previously published TCR beta repertoires from 670 or so donors were re-analyzed and high-resolution HLA genotyping was added so that TCR occurrence patterns could be studied. Rather than drawing on any new phenotypic data, the later analysis identified candidate immune exposures from TCR beta sequences and the way those sequences occurred across donors. In an earlier analysis of a few hundred of the donors, high-throughput TCR beta sequencing was used to judge whether each TCR beta V gene segment behaved as functional or pseudogenic. Donor age, sex, ethnicity and CMV serostatus were compiled together with the repertoire data. A later genetic analysis took genome-wide SNP genotypes for about 60% of the roughly 670 donors and used that subset as a discovery cohort. All discovery cohort repertoires had been generated on a single sequencing platform. HLA typing included class I and class II loci at four-digit resolution. Typing coverage differed by locus: A, B, C, DRB1 and DQB1 were typed in roughly 620-630 donors, DQA1 in 522, DPA1 in some 600, and DPB1 in 400 to 490. Roughly 5 DR-DQ haplotypes were treated as single units for association and clustering because of strong linkage in the cohort. Across roughly 420 genotyped donors of the cohort, an average of 235,054 unique TCR beta nucleotide sequences per donor were sequenced, and 15% to 20% of those sequences were non-productive.

On this clone itself: Its antigen remains unidentified. Base qualities are not at hand, and no much larger clone is one base apart.

The full study reports these points: CMV serostatus was the only immune exposure information available for the cohort. In the study, 150 to 200 TCR beta chains were listed as associated with cytomegalovirus. Presence/absence analyses assumed roughly uniform sequencing depth across donors, an assumption that may not hold. In an earlier analysis of 587 of the donors, most TCR beta V segments appeared in productive rearrangements about 90% or about 30% of the time, broadly matching IMGT annotations. A group of highly shared sequence variants was considered likely to be a technical artifact of the sequencing pipeline. A later analysis reported that several top co-occurrence clusters appeared linked to parvovirus B19, influenza, CMV and Epstein-Barr virus. V-gene and J-gene trimming of TCR beta chains was associated with a missense DCLRE1C variant in a later genetic analysis, and the association was replicated in an independent cohort. Only TCR beta chains were sequenced in this cohort, and the absence of alpha or paired-chain data limited detectable features. The 87-base-pair reads could not distinguish some IMGT-functional V segments, including TRBV6-2 and TRBV6-3, so those segments were excluded. A later analysis associated 16,951 TCR beta sequences with specific HLA alleles at a false discovery rate of 0.05. In vitro tests confirmed that three of the cytomegalovirus-associated TCR beta chains recognize cytomegalovirus antigens. In a later analysis, TCR association rates were found to vary across HLA loci, with the most associated TCRs seen for DRB1 alleles and the fewest for HLA-C alleles. In a later analysis, HLA-associated TCR beta chains were found to be more clonally expanded and to have lower generation probabilities than equally common non-associated chains. A further reported finding was that TCR beta sequences accurately predicted the HLA-A and HLA-B alleles for most subjects in the first cohort. The authors suggested that the approach could potentially be extended to other disease states and immunological phenotypes. Because counts were too low, roughly 18 rarely observed V segments, including chromosome 9 orphons, were left out of the earlier analysis of roughly 600 of the donors. According to a later analysis, most CMV-associated TCR beta chains appeared to be HLA-restricted, and the HLA associations seemed to be driven largely by CMV exposure. Correlated functional status among segregating V segments might be attributable to linkage disequilibrium, but an unknown experimental factor could not be ruled out. HLA typing was unavailable for some donors at each locus, so association tests used only the typed subset. Across donors, most TCR sequences were observed very rarely, whereas some public TCRs were present in many individuals. The classifier was reported to diagnose cytomegalovirus status with high specificity and sensitivity in both the original and validation cohorts. Assigning TCR associations to individual alleles was difficult when HLA alleles, especially DR and DQ, strongly co-occurred. A later genetic analysis reported fewer N-insertions in productive TCRs among donors in an Asian-associated ancestry cluster than the 666-donor mean.

CDR1 and CDR2 were assigned from the germline V gene as SGHTA and FQGNSA. Relative to germline, V is missing 4 bases and J is missing 15 bases, with 9 bases of the junction outside any gene match. The CDR3 runs 14 amino acids, cysteine and phenylalanine included. The CDR3 DNA has 42 bases and is translated from base 1. The cohort consisted of 650 to 850 healthy bone marrow donors. All cohort members were sampled while nominally healthy, although unrecorded immune exposures were likely present. The donor tested CMV seronegative, placing the donor among the 350 to 400 seronegative members of the cohort. Every donor gave a peripheral blood sample, and the peripheral blood mononuclear cells from that sample were used for TCR beta sequencing. The Qiagen DNeasy Blood Extraction Kit was used to extract genomic DNA from the blood cell samples. Receptor libraries were prepared by the immunoSEQ multiplex PCR assay. A mixture of 60 forward primers for TCR Vbeta segments and 13 reverse primers for TCR Jbeta segments was used in the multiplex PCR. Amplification of the CDR3 region of rearranged TCR beta genes was performed with a multiplex PCR assay on genomic DNA. On the Illumina HiSeq System, the amplified TCR beta libraries were sequenced as 87-base-pair reads. Turning to the authors' computational methods: Across the roughly 600 repertoires, a later analysis counted tens of millions of unique TCR beta chains, about 10 million of which were shared by at least two donors. To remove PCR and sequencing errors, raw reads were error-corrected and collapsed into unique sequences using a nearest-neighbor algorithm that merged closely related sequences. To assign V, D and J gene segments, CDR3 sequences were aligned to IMGT reference sequences. Each retained sequence needed at least a six-nucleotide match to both a V gene segment and a J gene segment. A rearrangement was called productive if the CDR3 had no stop codons and remained in frame with V and J, and every other rearrangement was called non-productive. CDR3 was defined according to IMGT convention as the region running from the second conserved V-encoded cysteine to the conserved J-encoded phenylalanine. The earlier analysis of around 640 of the donors excluded sequences that lacked an unambiguous match to a single V gene segment. In an earlier analysis of approximately 590 of the donors, V segments were called functional above 56.7% productive rearrangements and were called segregating when the between-donor standard deviation exceeded 5%. A statistical classification framework was developed to diagnose cytomegalovirus status using the catalog of TCR beta chain sequences. In a later analysis, V and J genes were assigned by comparing TCR nucleotide sequences against IMGT/GENE-DB human TR gene sequences. In a later analysis, CDR3 sequences and most-parsimonious VDJ recombination scenarios were assigned using the TCRdist pipeline. A later analysis defined each TCR beta chain by its CDR3 amino acid sequence plus V-gene family, and excluded reads lacking a unique V-gene family. A later analysis removed nearly 600 highly shared, low-generation-probability nucleotide sequences to deal with suspected cross-contamination and a sequencing artifact. For each public chain, a later analysis derived a clonal expansion index from normalized ranks of inferred template counts within each repertoire. In a later analysis, generation probabilities were computed using a VDJ recombination model fitted to out-of-frame rearrangements, and the results were checked against IGoR. Hypergeometric tests were used in a later analysis to score TCR-TCR, TCR-HLA and TCR-CMV co-occurrence, with a repertoire-size bias correction applied to the TCR pairs. In a later analysis, false discovery rates were estimated by permuting HLA or CMV assignments 20 times. In a later analysis, co-occurring TCRs were grouped using DBSCAN, with TCRdist sequence similarity added in when clustering inside HLA-allele-positive subsets. Co-occurrence clustering excluded repertoires with fewer than 30,000 or more than 120,000 public chains, plus five with anomalous nucleotide sharing. Here the immuneACCESS table is served through TCRdb, limited to in-frame sequences with V and J called. Missing clones are a known gap in these copies; in checked studies unresolved V genes cover under half, and the rest lacks a known reason. The D gene and trimming were derived from the DNA, and the V and J assignments and clone size from that table. This sample gives some 130,000 clones in total; around 75% of them show up just once. The leading ten clones occupy around 3% of the sample.

The sample comprised PBMCs. The clonotype comes from a man aged 40-49 years in good health and CMV-seronegative. The sequence is built from TRBV7-2 and TRBJ2-3, with 14 central nucleotides matching TRBD2. At the DNA level, the sequence is TGTGCCAGCAGCTCATTTGGACTAGCGGGAGGCCTTTATTTT. Its translation reads: CASSSFGLAGGLYF. The full variable domain, completed from the reference TRBV7-2 and TRBJ2-3 proteins outside the CDR3, reads GAGVSQSPSNKVTEKGKDVELRCDPISGHTALYWYRQSLGQGLEFLIYFQGNSAPDKSGLPSDRFSAERTGGSVSTLTIQRTQQEDSAVYLCASSSFGLAGGLYFGPGTRLTVL.